These 30 T cell receptor beta chains share one sample of origin, sequenced in a study of T cell responses to AZD1222 COVID-19 vaccine. Method: immunoSEQ multiplex PCR; TCRdb's copy keeps in-frame clones and lacks some. Of 100,000 to 150,000 clones listed, roughly 90% are singletons. Sequenced material: peripheral blood, taken 28 days after the second dose of the MenACWY control vaccine. These TCRs come from an adult who received the MenACWY meningococcal vaccine as a control.

A single count supports this clone. The rearrangement joins TRBV5-4 to TRBJ2-3; D is unclear. V dropped 3 bases and J dropped 6 bases, with 17 bases sitting between them. This CDR3 is built from 15 residues. CDR1 SGHNT and CDR2 YYREEE come from the germline V gene (reference sequence). The CDR3 DNA sequence: TGTGCCAGCAGCTCAAAAGGACGCGTCTCTGATACGCAGTATTTT. It yields the protein CASSSKGRVSDTQYF.

The rearrangement links TRBV7-6 to TRBJ2-2; D is undetermined. The CDR3 contains 16 residues. Germline assignment: CDR1 SGHVS and CDR2 FNYEAQ. V gave up 2 bases and J gave up 2 bases, with 12 bases separating them. The CDR3 coding sequence is TGTGCCAGCAGCTTATCTTGGCCGGAAAACACCGGGGAGCTGTTTTTT. The encoded protein is CASSLSWPENTGELFF.

The CDR3: CASSQVGAFTGELFF. The DNA for the CDR3 is TGTGCCAGCAGCCAAGTAGGGGCCTTCACCGGGGAGCTGTTTTTT. This chain joins TRBV3-1 (or the pseudogene TRBV3-2) and TRBJ2-2; D may be TRBD1 (5 bases). V shed 1 base and J shed 4 bases, with 10 bases lying between them. This CDR3 comprises 15 residues. Germline CDR1 and CDR2: LGHDT and YNNKEL (reference sequence).

This sequence joins TRBV28 and TRBJ1-5; D is possibly TRBD1 (5 bases). CDR3 length equals 17 residues. The V gene lost 2 bases and the J gene lost 0 bases, with 14 bases spanning the gap. Germline V gives CDR1 MDHEN, CDR2 SYDVKM. CDR3 amino acids: CASSLSGLDSSNQPQHF. The DNA for the CDR3 is TGTGCCAGCAGTTTAAGCGGGCTTGACAGTAGCAATCAGCCCCAGCATTTT.

The chain uses TRBV7-2 and TRBJ1-1; TRBD1 matches 8 bases. V lost 5 bases, J lost 3 bases, and 8 bases stayed unmatched. Germline-derived CDR1 and CDR2 are SGHTA and FQGNSA. The length of the CDR3 is 15 residues. This chain's CDR3 is CASSPQGVEYTEAFF. CDR3 DNA sequence: TGTGCCAGCAGCCCACAGGGGGTTGAGTACACTGAAGCTTTCTTT.

The V and J genes are TRBV2 and TRBJ2-5; 8 nucleotides align to TRBD2. Germline assignment: CDR1 SNHLY and CDR2 FYNNEI. The CDR3 spans 14 residues. V was clipped by 6 bases and J by 5 bases; unmatched bases: 8. CDR3 region: CASRRTSPGETQYF. CDR3 in DNA: TGTGCCAGCAGGCGGACTAGCCCCGGGGAGACCCAGTACTTC.

V and J are TRBV27 and TRBJ2-1, with D perhaps matching TRBD1 (6 bases). Germline values: CDR1 MNHEY, CDR2 SMNVEV (reference sequence). This CDR3 has 16 residues. Between the trimmed V and J ends, which lost 4 bases and 5 bases, there was a span of 18 bases. CDR3 coding DNA: TGTGCCAGCAGTTCCCCATGGGGCAGGGGACACAATGAGCAGTTCTTC. Its protein is CASSSPWGRGHNEQFF.

This clone appeared once. This chain joins TRBV18 and TRBJ1-1; 12 bases are a match to TRBD1. This CDR3 is built from 15 residues. Per the germline V gene, CDR1 is KGHSH and CDR2 is LQKENI. Germline trimming cut 6 bases from V and 3 bases from J; bases unmatched to any gene: 5. As DNA, the CDR3 is TGTGCCAGCTCGGGACAGGGGGCCCGGGACACTGAAGCTTTCTTT. Amino acid sequence: CASSGQGARDTEAFF.

The rearrangement joins TRBV7-2 to TRBJ2-3, with 10 bases fitting TRBD2. CDR3 length: 18 amino acids. Germline V gene data show CDR1 as SGHTA and CDR2 as FQGNSA. V was pared by 3 bases and J by 6 bases, with 15 bases of the junction left unmatched. In DNA, the CDR3 is TGTGCCAGCAGCTTGCCTCGTGGCGTACTAGCGGGACTTGATACGCAGTATTTT. It yields the protein CASSLPRGVLAGLDTQYF.

V and J are TRBV10-3 and TRBJ1-2; 8 bases align to TRBD1. Germline V gene data show CDR1 as ENHRY and CDR2 as SYGVKD. CDR3 length equals 15 residues. The ends lost 3 bases at V and 7 bases at J; junction bases unmatched: 10. CDR3 in DNA: TGTGCCATCAGTGAATCGAAGACAGGGGTAGGTGGCTACACCTTC. Amino acid sequence: CAISESKTGVGGYTF.

This chain uses TRBV7-6 with TRBJ2-1, with TRBD2 identical over 10 bases. The CDR3 is 15 amino acids. The germline CDR1 and CDR2 sequences are SGHVS and FNYEAQ. V was clipped by 0 bases and J by 9 bases; unmatched bases: 5. This chain's CDR3 is CASSLASGRVGEQFF. The CDR3 DNA reads as TGTGCCAGCAGCTTAGCAAGCGGGAGGGTCGGTGAGCAGTTCTTC.

V usage is TRBV18 and J usage is TRBJ2-3; 12 nucleotides align to TRBD2. Germline-derived CDR1 and CDR2 are KGHSH and LQKENI. The V and J ends lost 4 bases and 0 bases, in that order; junction bases with no gene match: 11. The CDR3 loop spans 19 amino acids. CDR3 nucleotide sequence: TGTGCCAGCTCACGTGCCGGGACTAGCGGGCTTAGAAGCACAGATACGCAGTATTTT. Translation: CASSRAGTSGLRSTDTQYF.

This clone was found a few times. V is TRBV30 and J is TRBJ2-1, with 10 bases matching TRBD2. Losses at the gene ends were 1 base for V and 7 bases for J; bases not matched to a gene: 10. Germline CDR1 and CDR2: GTSNPN and SVGIG (reference sequence). The CDR3 consists of 16 residues. Here the CDR3 reads CAWSAASGSGRNEQFF. The CDR3 DNA is TGTGCCTGGAGTGCGGCTAGCGGGAGTGGTAGGAATGAGCAGTTCTTC.

The rearrangement uses TRBV10-1 and TRBJ2-1; D tentatively reads TRBD1 or TRBD2 (5 bases each). The CDR3 spans 15 residues. Trimming shortened V by 3 bases and J by 7 bases, and 16 bases separated the two germline ends. Germline CDR1 and CDR2: WNHNN and SYGVQD (reference sequence). The CDR3 spells CASSEGVGTLNEQFF. For the CDR3, the DNA is TGCGCCAGCAGTGAAGGGGTTGGGACCCTGAATGAGCAGTTCTTC.

This clone was seen a single time. The gene calls are TRBV9 and TRBJ1-5, with D unresolved. The germline V gene has CDR1 SGDLS and CDR2 YYNGEE. V was pared by 3 bases and J by 0 bases, with 7 bases between. The CDR3 has 14 amino acids. CDR3 sequence (DNA): TGTGCCAGCAGCGCTACCCATAGCAATCAGCCCCAGCATTTT. Protein product: CASSATHSNQPQHF. Full variable domain (outside the CDR3, taken from reference TRBV9 and TRBJ1-5): DSGVTQTPKHLITATGQRVTLRCSPRSGDLSVYWYQQSLDQGLQFLIQYYNGEERAKGNILERFSAQQFPDLHSELNLSSLELGDSALYFCASSATHSNQPQHFGDGTRLSIL.

The chain is built from TRBV29-1 and TRBJ2-6, with 7 bases fitting TRBD1. This CDR3 has 19 residues. Germline CDR1 SQVTM, CDR2 ANQGSEA. Unmatched junction bases numbered 20, after V lost 8 bases and J lost 1 base. For the CDR3, the DNA is TGCAGCCACCCCTTCCACAGGGGAGTGTTCGGGTCTGGGGCCAACGTCCTGACTTTC. Translation: CSHPFHRGVFGSGANVLTF.

The V call is TRBV14, the J call TRBJ2-5; no definite D call. The CDR3 contains 11 residues. V gave up 5 bases and J gave up 5 bases, with 6 bases separating them. The germline V gene encodes CDR1 SGHDN and CDR2 FVKESK. The CDR3 loop is CASSKTETQYF. The CDR3 DNA reads as TGTGCCAGCAGCAAAACGGAGACCCAGTACTTC.

The chain uses TRBV19 and TRBJ2-1; a possible D gene is TRBD2 (6 bases). The ends were cut back, 3 bases at V and 4 bases at J, with 10 bases in the middle. The length of the CDR3 is 14 residues. In germline, CDR1 is LNHDA, CDR2 SQIVND (reference sequence). Here the CDR3 DNA reads TGTGCCAGTAGTATCCGCGGGGAGTACAATGAGCAGTTCTTC. Amino acid sequence: CASSIRGEYNEQFF.

The chain uses TRBV11-2 and TRBJ2-5, with D unresolved. Germline V gene lookup returns CDR1 SGHAT and CDR2 FQNNGV. CDR3 size: 15 residues. V shed 5 bases and J shed 5 bases, with 18 bases lying between them. The CDR3 loop reads CASSIDVPLGETQYF. In nucleotides, the CDR3 is TGTGCCAGCAGCATCGACGTCCCCCTCGGGGAGACCCAGTACTTC. The variable domain in full, completed from reference TRBV11-2 and TRBJ2-5, reads EAGVAQSPRYKIIEKRQSVAFWCNPISGHATLYWYQQILGQGPKLLIQFQNNGVVDDSQLPKDRFSAERLKGVDSTLKIQPAKLEDSAVYLCASSIDVPLGETQYFGPGTRLLVL.

The chain joins TRBV2 to TRBJ2-1; D may be TRBD1 (5 bases). CDR3 length equals 13 residues. CDR1 and CDR2 from the germline V gene are SNHLY and FYNNEI. V shed 2 bases and J shed 4 bases, with 6 bases lying between them. The CDR3 loop is CASSERGYNEQFF. The CDR3 DNA reads as TGTGCCAGCAGTGAAAGGGGTTACAATGAGCAGTTCTTC.

The genes are TRBV5-1 and TRBJ2-2; 8 bases align to TRBD1. Looked up from germline, CDR1 is SGHRS and CDR2 is YFSETQ. The CDR3 loop spans 15 amino acids. The ends lost 3 bases at V and 1 base at J; junction bases unmatched: 2. The CDR3 sequence: CASSSGTGNTGELFF. For the CDR3, the DNA is TGCGCCAGCAGCTCCGGGACAGGGAACACCGGGGAGCTGTTTTTT.

The V call is TRBV3-1 (or the pseudogene TRBV3-2), the J call TRBJ2-3; 11 nucleotides match TRBD2. This CDR3 is built from 17 residues. Germline values: CDR1 LGHDT, CDR2 YNNKEL (reference sequence). With 5 bases clipped from V and 3 bases from J, the junction kept 10 bases outside the gene matches. Written as DNA, the CDR3 is TGTGCCAGCAGCAACCGACTAGCGGGGTATCAGACAGATACGCAGTATTTT. Amino acids: CASSNRLAGYQTDTQYF.

The V gene is TRBV10-2, the J gene TRBJ2-7; 10 bases line up with TRBD1. The CDR3 has 15 amino acids. V lost 6 bases to trimming and J lost 3 bases; unmatched junction nucleotides: 8. From germline, CDR1 is WSHSY and CDR2 SAAADI. The CDR3 nucleotides are TGCGCCAGCAGCGCTCGGACAGGGGGAAACTACGAGCAGTACTTC. Its translation: CASSARTGGNYEQYF.

This chain's CDR3 is CASSFGTEAFF. CDR3 in DNA: TGTGCCAGCAGCTTTGGGACTGAAGCTTTCTTT. The chain links TRBV5-6 to TRBJ1-1; D remains ambiguous. CDR1 and CDR2 (germline): SGHDT, YYEEEE. This CDR3 comprises 11 residues. V lost 2 bases to trimming and J lost 5 bases, with 4 bases between them. Drawing the rest from reference TRBV5-6 and TRBJ1-1, the complete variable domain is DAGVTQSPTHLIKTRGQQVTLRCSPKSGHDTVSWYQQALGQGPQFIFQYYEEEERQRGNFPDRFSGHQFPNYSSELNVNALLLGDSALYLCASSFGTEAFFGQGTRLTVV.

This clone was seen only a few times. The chain couples TRBV7-4 to TRBJ2-7, with TRBD1 matching 7 bases. V was clipped by 5 bases and J by 9 bases; unmatched bases: 13. This CDR3 has 14 residues. Germline values: CDR1 SGHVT, CDR2 SQSDAQ. The CDR3 DNA reads as TGTGCCAGCAGCGCCCGGGACAGACTTGGAGGGCAGTACGTC. Translated: CASSARDRLGGQYV.

This clone was counted a few times. The rearrangement links TRBV2 to TRBJ2-6, with D possibly TRBD2 on 6 matching bases. V was shortened by 6 bases and J by 1 base, with 10 bases between the two germline ends. Germline V lookup: CDR1 SNHLY, CDR2 FYNNEI. The CDR3 totals 15 residues. The CDR3, as DNA: TGTGCCAGCAGCTCTGGGACTTCTGGGGCCAACGTCCTGACTTTC. Translated, it gives CASSSGTSGANVLTF.

The chain is built from TRBV5-6 and TRBJ1-4, with TRBD1 identical over 7 bases. There are 14 residues in the CDR3. V shed 5 bases, J shed 7 bases, and the junction held 8 bases outside the gene matches. The germline V gene has CDR1 SGHDT and CDR2 YYEEEE. In DNA, the CDR3 is TGTGCCAGCAGTTCCGGGACAGTTGGTGAAAAACTGTTTTTT. It encodes CASSSGTVGEKLFF.

The CDR3 sequence: CASSPWRQDRTYEQYF. The CDR3 DNA reads TGTGCCAGCAGCCCTTGGCGCCAGGACAGGACCTACGAGCAGTACTTC. The chain recombines TRBV5-6 with TRBJ2-7; 7 bases map to TRBD1. The CDR3 sequence is 16 residues long. Losses at the gene ends were 4 bases for V and 2 bases for J; bases not matched to a gene: 12. Germline V gene sequence: CDR1 SGHDT, CDR2 YYEEEE.

V and J are TRBV7-3 and TRBJ2-2; TRBD2 matches 13 bases. The CDR3 has 16 amino acids. With 3 bases clipped from V and 4 bases from J, the junction kept 2 bases outside the gene matches. Germline loops: CDR1 SGHTA, CDR2 FQGTGA. The CDR3: CASSLGLAGPTGELFF. In DNA, the CDR3 is TGTGCCAGCAGCTTGGGACTAGCGGGACCCACCGGGGAGCTGTTTTTT.

The chain employs TRBV27 and TRBJ1-1, with D maybe TRBD1 (5 bases). The CDR3 contains 15 residues. Per the germline V gene, CDR1 is MNHEY and CDR2 is SMNVEV (reference sequence). Trimming stripped 5 bases from V and 2 bases from J, with 15 bases between. CDR3: CASSRVGWDNTEAFF. The CDR3 DNA reads TGTGCCAGCAGTAGGGTGGGGTGGGACAACACTGAAGCTTTCTTT.